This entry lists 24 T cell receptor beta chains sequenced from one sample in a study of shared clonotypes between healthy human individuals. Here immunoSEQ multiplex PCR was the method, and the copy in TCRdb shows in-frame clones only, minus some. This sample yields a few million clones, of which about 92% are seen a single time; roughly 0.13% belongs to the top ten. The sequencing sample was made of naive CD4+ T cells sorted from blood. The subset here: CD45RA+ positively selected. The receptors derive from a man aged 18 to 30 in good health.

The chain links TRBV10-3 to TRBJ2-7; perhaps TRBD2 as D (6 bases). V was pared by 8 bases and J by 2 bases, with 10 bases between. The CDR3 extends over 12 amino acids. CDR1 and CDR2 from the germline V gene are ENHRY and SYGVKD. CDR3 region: CAIGGIPYEQYF. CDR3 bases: TGTGCCATCGGGGGGATCCCCTACGAGCAGTACTTC.

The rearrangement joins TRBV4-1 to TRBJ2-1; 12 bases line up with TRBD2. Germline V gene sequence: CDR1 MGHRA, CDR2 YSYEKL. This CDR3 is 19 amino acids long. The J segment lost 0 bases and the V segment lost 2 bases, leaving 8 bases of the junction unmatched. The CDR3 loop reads CASSQRLAGVKSSYNEQFF. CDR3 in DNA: TGCGCCAGCAGCCAACGACTAGCGGGAGTCAAGAGCTCCTACAATGAGCAGTTCTTC.

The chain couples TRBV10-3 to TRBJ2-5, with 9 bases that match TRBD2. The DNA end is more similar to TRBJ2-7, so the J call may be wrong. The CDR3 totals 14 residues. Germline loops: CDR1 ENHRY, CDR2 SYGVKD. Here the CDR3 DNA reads TGTGCCATCAGTGAGGGGACTAGCTGGGACGAGCAGTACTTC. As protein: CAISEGTSWDEQYF.

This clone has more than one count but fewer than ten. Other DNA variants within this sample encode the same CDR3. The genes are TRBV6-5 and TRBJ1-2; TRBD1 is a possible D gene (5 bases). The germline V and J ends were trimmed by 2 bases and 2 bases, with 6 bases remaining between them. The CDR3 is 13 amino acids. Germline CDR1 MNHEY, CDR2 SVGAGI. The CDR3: CASSYAGNYGYTF. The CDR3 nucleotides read TGTGCCAGCAGTTACGCAGGGAACTATGGCTACACCTTC.

The CDR3 coding sequence is TGTGCCAGCAGCTTCGGGACAGGGGGCGACCAAGAGACCCAGTACTTC. Its protein product is CASSFGTGGDQETQYF. V gene TRBV5-6 combines with J gene TRBJ2-5, with TRBD1 identical over 12 bases. CDR1 SGHDT and CDR2 YYEEEE come from the germline V gene. CDR3 length equals 16 residues. V trimming: 2 bases; J trimming: 0 bases; junction bases outside the gene matches: 2.

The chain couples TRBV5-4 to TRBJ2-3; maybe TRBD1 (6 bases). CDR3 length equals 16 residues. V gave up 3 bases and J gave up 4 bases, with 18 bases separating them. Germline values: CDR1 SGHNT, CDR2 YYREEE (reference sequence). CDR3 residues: CASSWAGQSAADTQYF. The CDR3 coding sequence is TGTGCCAGCAGCTGGGCAGGACAGTCAGCAGCAGATACGCAGTATTTT.

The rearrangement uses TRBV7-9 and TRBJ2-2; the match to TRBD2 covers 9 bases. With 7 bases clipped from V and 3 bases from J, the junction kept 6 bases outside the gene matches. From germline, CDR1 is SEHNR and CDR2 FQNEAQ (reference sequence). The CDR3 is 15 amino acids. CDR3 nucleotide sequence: TGTGCCAGCACCCGCGGGGGGGCGGACACCGGGGAGCTGTTTTTT. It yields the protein CASTRGGADTGELFF.

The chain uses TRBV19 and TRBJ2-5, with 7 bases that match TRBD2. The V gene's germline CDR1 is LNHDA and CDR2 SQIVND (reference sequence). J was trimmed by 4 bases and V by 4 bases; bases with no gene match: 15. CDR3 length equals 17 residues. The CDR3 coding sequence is TGTGCCAGTAGTACTCTTAGCGGGCTGACCGGGGGAGAGACCCAGTACTTC. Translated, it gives CASSTLSGLTGGETQYF.

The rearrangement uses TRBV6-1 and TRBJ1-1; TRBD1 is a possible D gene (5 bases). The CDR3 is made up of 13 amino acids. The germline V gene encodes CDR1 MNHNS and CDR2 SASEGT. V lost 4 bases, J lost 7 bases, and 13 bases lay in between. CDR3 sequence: CASSGVLQGEAFF. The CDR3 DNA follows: TGTGCCAGCAGTGGCGTCCTCCAGGGTGAAGCTTTCTTT.

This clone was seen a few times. CDR3 sequence reads: CASSLTGTGGSPLHF. The DNA of the CDR3 is TGCGCCAGCAGCTTAACCGGGACAGGGGGATCACCCCTCCACTTT. The chain carries TRBV5-1 and TRBJ1-6, with 11 positions matching TRBD1. CDR1 is SGHRS and CDR2 is YFSETQ in the germline V gene. The CDR3 consists of 15 residues. V shed 2 bases, J shed 10 bases, and the junction held 5 bases outside the gene matches.

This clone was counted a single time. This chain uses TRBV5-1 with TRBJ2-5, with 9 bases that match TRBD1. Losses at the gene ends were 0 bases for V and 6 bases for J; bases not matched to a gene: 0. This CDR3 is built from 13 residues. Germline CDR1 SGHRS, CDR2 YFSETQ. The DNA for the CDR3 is TGCGCCAGCAGCTTGGACAGGGGGCAGACCCAGTACTTC. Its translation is CASSLDRGQTQYF.

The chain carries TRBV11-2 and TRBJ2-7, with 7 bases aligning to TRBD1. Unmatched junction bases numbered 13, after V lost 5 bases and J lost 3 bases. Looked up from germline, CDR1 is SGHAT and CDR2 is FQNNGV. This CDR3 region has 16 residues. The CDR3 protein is CASSPGEQGWDYEQYF. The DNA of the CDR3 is TGTGCCAGCAGCCCAGGGGAACAGGGGTGGGACTACGAGCAGTACTTC.

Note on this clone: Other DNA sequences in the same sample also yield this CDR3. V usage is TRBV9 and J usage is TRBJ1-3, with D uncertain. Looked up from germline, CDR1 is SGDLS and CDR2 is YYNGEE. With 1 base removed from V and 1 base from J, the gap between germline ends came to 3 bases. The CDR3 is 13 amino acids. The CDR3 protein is CASSVSSGNTIYF. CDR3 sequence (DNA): TGTGCCAGCAGCGTATCTTCTGGAAACACCATATATTTT.

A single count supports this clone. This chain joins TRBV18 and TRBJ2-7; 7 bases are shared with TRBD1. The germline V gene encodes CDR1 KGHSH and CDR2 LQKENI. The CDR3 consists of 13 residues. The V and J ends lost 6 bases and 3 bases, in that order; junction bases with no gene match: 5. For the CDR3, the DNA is TGTGCCAGCTCCCCGACAGGGATCTACGAGCAGTACTTC. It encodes CASSPTGIYEQYF.

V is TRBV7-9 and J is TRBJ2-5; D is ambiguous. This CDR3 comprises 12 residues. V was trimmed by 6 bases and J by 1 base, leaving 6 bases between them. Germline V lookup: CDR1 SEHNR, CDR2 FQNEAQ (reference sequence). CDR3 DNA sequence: TGTGCCAGCAGAGAGGCCCAAGAGACCCAGTACTTC. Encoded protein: CASREAQETQYF.

CDR3 in DNA: TGTGCCAGCAGCTTAGTAGGTGGGCGGGGTAGCTCCTACAATGAGCAGTTCTTC. Its translation: CASSLVGGRGSSYNEQFF. V is TRBV7-6 and J is TRBJ2-1, with D perhaps TRBD2 (6 bases). Trimming stripped 1 base from V and 0 bases from J, with 16 bases between. The CDR3 sequence is 18 residues long. In germline, CDR1 is SGHVS, CDR2 FNYEAQ.

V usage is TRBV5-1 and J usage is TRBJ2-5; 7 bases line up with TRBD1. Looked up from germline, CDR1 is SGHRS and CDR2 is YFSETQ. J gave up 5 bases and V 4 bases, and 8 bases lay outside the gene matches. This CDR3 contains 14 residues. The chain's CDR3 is CASSRRTGGETQYF. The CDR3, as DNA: TGCGCCAGCAGCCGAAGGACAGGCGGGGAGACCCAGTACTTC.

The CDR3 is CASSTGQGARGYTF. CDR3 DNA: TGTGCCAGTAGTACGGGACAGGGGGCGCGTGGCTACACCTTC. The chain links TRBV19 to TRBJ1-2, with 12 bases matching TRBD1. The CDR3 is made up of 14 amino acids. Germline V lookup: CDR1 LNHDA, CDR2 SQIVND (reference sequence). V lost 4 bases to trimming and J lost 7 bases; unmatched junction nucleotides: 4.

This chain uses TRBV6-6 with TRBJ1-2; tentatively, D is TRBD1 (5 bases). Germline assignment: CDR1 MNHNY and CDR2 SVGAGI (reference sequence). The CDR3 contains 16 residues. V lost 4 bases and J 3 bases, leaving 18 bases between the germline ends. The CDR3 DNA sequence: TGTGCCAGCAGTTCCAAGGGCAGGGAGACTTACTATGGCTACACCTTC. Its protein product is CASSSKGRETYYGYTF.

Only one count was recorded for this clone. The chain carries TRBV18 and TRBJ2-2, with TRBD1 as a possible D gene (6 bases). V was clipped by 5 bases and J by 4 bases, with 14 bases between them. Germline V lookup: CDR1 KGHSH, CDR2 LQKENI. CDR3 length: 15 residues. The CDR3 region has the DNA TGTGCCAGCTCAACTTCGCAAGGGGGCACCGGGGAGCTGTTTTTT. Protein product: CASSTSQGGTGELFF.

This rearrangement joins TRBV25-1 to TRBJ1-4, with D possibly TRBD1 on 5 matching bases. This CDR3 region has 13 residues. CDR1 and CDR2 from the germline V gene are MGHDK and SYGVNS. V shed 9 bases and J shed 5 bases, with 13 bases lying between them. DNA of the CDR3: TGTGCCAGTACGGACACCATCAATGAAAAACTGTTTTTT. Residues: CASTDTINEKLFF. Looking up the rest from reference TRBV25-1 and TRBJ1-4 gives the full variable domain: EADIYQTPRYLVIGTGKKITLECSQTMGHDKMYWYQQDPGMELHLIHYSYGVNSTEKGDLSSESTVSRIRTEHFPLTLESARPSHTSQYLCASTDTINEKLFFGSGTQLSVL.

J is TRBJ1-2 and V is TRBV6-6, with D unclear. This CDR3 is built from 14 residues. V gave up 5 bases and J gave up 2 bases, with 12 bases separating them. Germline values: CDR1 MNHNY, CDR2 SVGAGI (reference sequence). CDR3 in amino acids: CASSPLRSNYGYTF. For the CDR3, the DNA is TGTGCCAGCAGTCCTCTGCGCTCCAACTATGGCTACACCTTC.

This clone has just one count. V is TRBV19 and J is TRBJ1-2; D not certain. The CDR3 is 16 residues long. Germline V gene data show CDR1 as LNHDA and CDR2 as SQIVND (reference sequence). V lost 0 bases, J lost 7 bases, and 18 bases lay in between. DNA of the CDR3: TGTGCCAGTAGTATAGATCCGGGAAGGGCGCTAGCTGGCTACACCTTC. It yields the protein CASSIDPGRALAGYTF.

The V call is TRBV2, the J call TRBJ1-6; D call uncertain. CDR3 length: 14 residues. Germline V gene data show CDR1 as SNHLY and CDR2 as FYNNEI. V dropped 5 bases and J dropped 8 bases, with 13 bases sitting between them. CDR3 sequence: CASSKVGSYSPLHF. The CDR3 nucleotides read TGTGCCAGCAGTAAGGTGGGAAGCTATTCACCCCTCCACTTT.